This T cell receptor (beta chain) was profiled in a study of CD8+ T cells in alopecia areata. Background on the study: People stayed on tofacitinib for 6 to 18 months, then stopped the drug for 6 months.

In the case of this clone: Its antigen is still unknown.

In each case, RNA was isolated and then reverse transcribed into cDNA as the sequencing template. The table came from immunoSEQ multiplex PCR; TCRdb's copy has only in-frame clones and leaves some out. The data show some 150,000 clones, with around 83% seen just once and about 13% held by the top ten. Described treatment: oral pan-JAK inhibitor, 5-10 mg twice daily. Punch biopsies of lesional scalp, plus peripheral blood, were taken from alopecia areata patients. Trimming left V 7 bases short and J 6 bases short, with 18 bases between. This CDR3 is 13 amino acids long. The germline CDR1 and CDR2 sequences are SQVTM and ANQGSEA. Study findings and constraints: For baseline CD8+ expansion, any link to response stays uncertain with one nonresponder. Higher clonality was seen in lesional scalp than in normal scalp, especially in alopecia totalis/universalis.

The specimen comprised CD8+ T cells sorted from blood, sampled at week 4, from a patient treated with tofacitinib. J is TRBJ1-1 and V is TRBV29-1; tentative D call: TRBD1 (6 bases). The TCR sequence derives from a human donor with alopecia areata. In DNA, the CDR3 is TGCAGCGCGGATGAAACAGGGCGTGCTGAAGCTTTCTTT. Protein sequence: CSADETGRAEAFF.